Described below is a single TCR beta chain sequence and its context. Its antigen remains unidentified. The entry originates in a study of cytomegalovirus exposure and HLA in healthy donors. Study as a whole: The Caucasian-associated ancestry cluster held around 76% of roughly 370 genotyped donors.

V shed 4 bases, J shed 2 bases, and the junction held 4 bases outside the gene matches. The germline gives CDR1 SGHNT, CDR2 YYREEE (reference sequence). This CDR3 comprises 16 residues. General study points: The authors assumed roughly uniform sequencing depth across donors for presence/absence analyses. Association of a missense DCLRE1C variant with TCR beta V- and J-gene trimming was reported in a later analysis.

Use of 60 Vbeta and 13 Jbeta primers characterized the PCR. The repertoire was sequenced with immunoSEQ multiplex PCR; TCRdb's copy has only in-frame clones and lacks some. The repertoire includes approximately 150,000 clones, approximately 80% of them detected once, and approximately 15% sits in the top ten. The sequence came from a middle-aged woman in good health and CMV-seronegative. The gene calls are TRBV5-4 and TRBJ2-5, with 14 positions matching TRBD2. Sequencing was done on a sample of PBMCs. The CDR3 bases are TGTGCCAGCAGCCAGGGACTAGCGGGGGAGCAAGAGACCCAGTACTTC. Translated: CASSQGLAGEQETQYF. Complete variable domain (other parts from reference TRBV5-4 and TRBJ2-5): ETGVTQSPTHLIKTRGQQVTLRCSSQSGHNTVSWYQQALGQGPQFIFQYYREEENGRGNFPPRFSGLQFPNYSSELNVNALELDDSALYLCASSQGLAGEQETQYFGPGTRLLVL.